The present T cell receptor beta chain was sequenced within a study of cytomegalovirus exposure and HLA in healthy donors. Use of 60 Vbeta and 13 Jbeta primers characterized the PCR. Generated by immunoSEQ multiplex PCR, the TCRdb table keeps only in-frame clones and is missing some. Among under 200,000 clones listed, over 70% were seen once. On this clone itself: What it recognizes is unknown.

Study findings and constraints: Information on immune exposure was restricted to one variable (CMV serostatus). Later analysis suggested most CMV-associated TCR beta chains were HLA-restricted. For most subjects, TCR beta sequences were reported to predict HLA-A and HLA-B alleles with accuracy.

The CDR3 is 15 amino acids. V was shortened by 1 base and J by 3 bases, with 13 bases between the two germline ends. The V gene's germline CDR1 is LGHNA and CDR2 YSLEER. The sequenced material came from PBMCs. The chain recombines TRBV4-3 with TRBJ2-7; the D gene is possibly TRBD2 (7 bases). This receptor was obtained from a woman aged 40 to 50 in good health and CMV-seropositive. The CDR3 spells CASSQVRGGLYEQYF. In nucleotides, the CDR3 is TGCGCCAGCAGCCAAGTTCGCGGGGGCCTCTACGAGCAGTACTTC.